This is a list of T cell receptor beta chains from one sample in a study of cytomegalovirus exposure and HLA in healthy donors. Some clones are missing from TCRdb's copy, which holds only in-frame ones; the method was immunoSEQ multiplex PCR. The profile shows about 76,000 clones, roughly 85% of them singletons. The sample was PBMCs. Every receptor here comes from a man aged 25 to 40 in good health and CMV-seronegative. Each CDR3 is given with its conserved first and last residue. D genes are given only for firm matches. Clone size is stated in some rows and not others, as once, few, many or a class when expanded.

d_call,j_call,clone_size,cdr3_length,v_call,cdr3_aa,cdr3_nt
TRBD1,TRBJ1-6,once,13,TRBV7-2,CASSGQGYSPLHF,TGTGCCAGCAGCGGACAGGGCTACTCACCCCTCCACTTT
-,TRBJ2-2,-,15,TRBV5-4,CASSLEDKNTGELFF,TGTGCCAGCAGCTTGGAGGACAAGAACACCGGGGAGCTGTTTTTT
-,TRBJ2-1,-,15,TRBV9,CASSVEASVINEQFF,TGTGCCAGCAGCGTCGAAGCTAGCGTAATTAATGAGCAGTTCTTC
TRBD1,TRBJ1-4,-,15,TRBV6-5,CASSYGGTANEKLFF,TGTGCCAGCAGTTATGGGGGGACAGCAAATGAAAAACTGTTTTTT
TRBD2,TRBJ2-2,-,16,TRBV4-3,CASSQIAGGRTGELFF,TGCGCCAGCAGCCAGATAGCGGGGGGGCGTACCGGGGAGCTGTTTTTT
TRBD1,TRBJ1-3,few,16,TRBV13,CASSLKRTGLRGTIYF,TGTGCCAGCAGCTTAAAGCGGACAGGGCTTCGTGGCACCATATATTTT
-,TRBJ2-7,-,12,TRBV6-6,CASSVTRGEQYF,TGTGCCAGCAGTGTGACTAGAGGGGAGCAGTACTTC
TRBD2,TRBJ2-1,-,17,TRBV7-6,CASSLAYRGLAAREQFF,TGTGCCAGCAGCTTAGCATACCGGGGACTAGCCGCGCGGGAGCAGTTCTTC
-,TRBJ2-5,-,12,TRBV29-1,CSVFGGGETQYF,TGCAGCGTTTTTGGAGGAGGCGAGACCCAGTACTTC
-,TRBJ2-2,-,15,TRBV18,CASSPQITNTGELFF,TGTGCCAGCTCTCCCCAGATCACGAACACCGGGGAGCTGTTTTTT
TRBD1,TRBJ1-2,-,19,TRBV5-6,CASSFRSTGTGGGGYGYTF,TGTGCCAGCAGCTTTCGGTCGACCGGGACAGGGGGGGGAGGCTATGGCTACACCTTC
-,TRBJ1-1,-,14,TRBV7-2,CASSFSTMNTEAFF,TGTGCCAGCAGCTTTTCGACAATGAACACTGAAGCTTTCTTT
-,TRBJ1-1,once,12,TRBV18,CASRGVNTEAFF,TGTGCCAGCCGGGGGGTGAACACTGAAGCTTTCTTT
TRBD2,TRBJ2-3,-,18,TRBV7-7,CASTLVLAGGQPTDTQYF,TGTGCTAGCACCCTAGTCCTAGCGGGGGGGCAACCCACAGATACGCAGTATTTT
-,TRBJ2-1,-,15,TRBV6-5,CASTTRTGRYNEQFF,TGTGCCAGCACCACGCGTACGGGTCGATACAATGAGCAGTTCTTC
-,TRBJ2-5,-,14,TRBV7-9,CASSFLPPGETQYF,TGTGCCAGCAGCTTTCTCCCTCCGGGAGAGACCCAGTACTTC